This T cell receptor (beta chain) appears in the sequencing data of a study of control samples from healthy donors and cancer patients. Using immunoSEQ multiplex PCR, the repertoire was profiled, and TCRdb retains in-frame clones only, with some absent. The data contain 100,000 or so clones, 75% to 90% of them singletons. V lost 4 bases and J 6 bases, leaving 16 bases between the germline ends. This CDR3 contains 15 residues. CDR1 and CDR2 from the germline V gene are LGHNA and YSLEER. This receptor was taken from a man aged 25-45 years in good health. The rearrangement joins TRBV4-3 to TRBJ1-5; D ambiguous. Material: blood. The CDR3 spells CASSPRVAKGQPQHF. The CDR3 DNA is TGCGCCAGCAGCCCCCGGGTCGCCAAGGGTCAGCCCCAGCATTTT.